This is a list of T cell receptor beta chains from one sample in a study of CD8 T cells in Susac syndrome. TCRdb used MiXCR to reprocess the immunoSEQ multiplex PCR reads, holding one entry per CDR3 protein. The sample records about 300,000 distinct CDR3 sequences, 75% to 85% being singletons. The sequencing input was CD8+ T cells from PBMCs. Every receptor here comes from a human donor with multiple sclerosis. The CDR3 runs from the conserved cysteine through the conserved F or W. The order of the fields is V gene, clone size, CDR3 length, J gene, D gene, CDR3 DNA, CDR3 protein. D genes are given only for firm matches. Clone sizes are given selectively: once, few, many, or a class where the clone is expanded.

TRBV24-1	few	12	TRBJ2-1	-	TGTGCCACCAGTGTTAGAGACGATGAGCAGTTCTTC	CATSVRDDEQFF
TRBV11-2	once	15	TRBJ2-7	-	TGTGCCAGCAGCTTAAATACTGTGGAACATTACGAGCAGTACTTC	CASSLNTVEHYEQYF
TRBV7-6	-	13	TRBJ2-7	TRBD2	TGTGCCAGCAGTCGGACTAGCGGGAACGAGCAGTACTTC	CASSRTSGNEQYF
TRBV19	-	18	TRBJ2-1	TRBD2	TGTGCCAGTAGTATAGGTGGAGCGGGAGAAAGCTCCTACAATGAGCAGTTCTTC	CASSIGGAGESSYNEQFF
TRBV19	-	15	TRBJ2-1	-	TGTGCCAGTAGTAAGCAATCCCCCTCCTACAATGAGCAGTTCTTC	CASSKQSPSYNEQFF
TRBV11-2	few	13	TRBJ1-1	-	TGTGCCAGCAGCTTAGAGGGATACACTGAAGCTTCCTTT	CASSLEGYTEASF
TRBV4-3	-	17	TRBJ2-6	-	TGCGCCAGCAGCCAAGTTTGGAACCACTCTGGGGCCAACGTCCTGACTTTC	CASSQVWNHSGANVLTF
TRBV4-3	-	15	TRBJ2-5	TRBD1	TGCGCCAGCAGCCGCCTAACAGGGGGCGCCGAGACCCAGTACTTC	CASSRLTGGAETQYF
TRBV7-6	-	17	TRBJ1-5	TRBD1	TGTGCCAGCAGCTTAGTCGAAGGCAGGGGGCTATCCCAGCCCCAGCATTTT	CASSLVEGRGLSQPQHF
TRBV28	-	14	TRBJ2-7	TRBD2	TGTGCCAGCAGTTCCTCAGCGGGAGGGAACGAGCAGTACTTC	CASSSSAGGNEQYF
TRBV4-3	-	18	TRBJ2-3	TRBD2	TGCGCCAGCAGCCAAGAACGAGCGGGAGGGGGGGTAACAGATACGCAGTATTTT	CASSQERAGGGVTDTQYF
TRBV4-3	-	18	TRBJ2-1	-	TGCGCCAGCAGCCAAGCGGGCCCCCTTTCACTAGGCTACAATGAGCAGTTCTTC	CASSQAGPLSLGYNEQFF
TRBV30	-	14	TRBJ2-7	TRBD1	TGTGCCTGGAGGACCGGGACAGGACTTTACGAGCAGTACTTC	CAWRTGTGLYEQYF
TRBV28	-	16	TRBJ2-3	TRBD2	TGTGCCAGCAGTCCATGGACTAGCGGGATAAAAGATACGCAGTATTTT	CASSPWTSGIKDTQYF
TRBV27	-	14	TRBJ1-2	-	TGTGCCAGCAGTTTCCTGCAGCCAAACTATGGCTACACCTTC	CASSFLQPNYGYTF
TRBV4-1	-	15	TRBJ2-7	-	TGCGCCAGCAGCCAAACCCTGACAGGCTCCTACGAGCAGTACTTC	CASSQTLTGSYEQYF